This T cell receptor (beta chain) is from a study of shared T cell receptors in the human thymus. Generated by immunoSEQ multiplex PCR, the TCRdb table keeps only in-frame clones and is missing some. The table records about 660,000 clones, approximately 88% of them present only once. Germline loops: CDR1 SGHDN, CDR2 FVKESK. The CDR3 has 18 residues. The J segment lost 0 bases and the V segment lost 3 bases, leaving 8 bases of the junction unmatched. The same sample was also used in a study of human thymus T cells. That report adds: The sample donors, healthy Finnish infants, were having corrective surgery for congenital heart defects. It looked as if thymic and blood repertoires used V and J genes in a biased way. Related studies found that unrelated individuals share highly overlapping thymic repertoires.

The source is a boy less than two years old with a congenital heart defect. Sequenced: thymocytes. This chain links TRBV14 with TRBJ2-6, with 7 bases lining up with TRBD1. DNA for the CDR3: TGTGCCAGCAGCCAGACGGGACAGCGTCCCTCTGGGGCCAACGTCCTGACTTTC. It is translated as CASSQTGQRPSGANVLTF.